This T cell receptor beta chain was documented in a study of human T cells and chemical hapten exposure (dated by TCRdb to about 2021). For context, the study as a whole: For sensitization, 2% DPC in acetone was applied to a 2 cm by 2 cm area of upper inner arm skin. Weekly therapeutic DPC doses were additionally applied to the scalp of patients throughout the roughly 23-week study period. Patch testing was done on the upper back using Finn chambers containing 0.01% DPC, and results were scored after 6 days according to International Contact Dermatitis Research Group standards. Most of the patients in the cohort were female, and the cohort covered alopecia areata with under or over 50% scalp involvement, alopecia totalis and alopecia universalis. Libraries were combined into a pool for sequencing, and differences in TCR yield between samples came mainly from small differences in library volumes within the pool. In alopecia patients, the study followed how the peripheral blood TCR repertoire changed in vivo over primary and secondary sensitization to diphenylcyclopropenone (DPC), a hapten. Patient blood was sampled pre-sensitization (week 0) and at 2, 6 and about 24 weeks after DPC sensitization. Blood for TCR sequencing was provided by twenty-nine alopecia patients at one to four time points (pre-sensitization, 2, 6 and 24 weeks). Study-wide findings and limitations: Compared with pre-sensitization or healthy control sets, expanded TCRs formed significantly more large CDR3 similarity clusters, which is consistent with antigen-driven responses. The number of PT1 expanded TCRs positively correlated with patch test score, significant at thresholds 8, 16 and 32 but not 4. Alopecia, a presumed autoimmune disease, was present in all patients, so the immune response of the patients might differ from that of healthy individuals. After repeated subsampling, the strength of the expansion versus patch-test correlation and the threshold at which it became significant changed. The number of TCRs above 1 in 1000 frequency did not change with DPC sensitization; there was no evidence of global repertoire structure alterations.

The library was generated by RACE. Sequenced on a NextSeq 500. During library preparation, unique molecular identifiers were attached to individual cDNA molecules so that TCRs could be counted quantitatively and reproducibly. From each blood RNA sample, both TCR alpha and TCR beta chains were sequenced. From the authors' description of their analysis: Samples had a median of roughly 87,000 TCRs, with a range from 23,224 to 690,600. The Decombinator software suite was used to annotate the V, J and CDR3 of the TCR reads. For PS versus PT1 abundance plots, all samples were subsampled to the same number of TCRs (28,000). TCRs were defined as expanded if absent before sensitization and observed at least eight times at the 2-week time point. TCRdb ran its own pipeline on the public reads, namely fastp trimming at Q25 and MiXCR clone calling, and kept in-frame beta chains. CDR3 protein sequences are deduplicated, and each keeps its most common genes and DNA. These V and J calls rely on TCRdb rather than the paper's analysis. Across this sample there are tens of thousands of distinct CDR3 sequences, with about 10% seen only once. The top ten constitute roughly 17% of the sample.

This clonotype was recorded at least ten times. Its antigen is still unknown. Per-base qualities were not stored, and no clone one base away is much larger. Spanning cysteine to phenylalanine, the CDR3 consists of 13 amino acids. Of the read, only the CDR3 DNA is kept; its 39 bases are in frame from base 1. Sequences SEHNR (CDR1) and FQNEAQ (CDR2) are obtained from the germline V gene (reference sequence). V was cut back by 5 bases and J by 4 bases, leaving a gap of 8 bases between them. Reading the label with the study, this specimen's time point is: patch test 3, about 24 weeks after DPC sensitization. In light of the paper, this sample's treatment or condition label describes: therapeutic diphenylcyclopropenone sensitization with weekly scalp DPC. At every patch-test visit, the blood draw took place before the patch test was put on. Patients were considered eligible if aged 18 to 70, diagnosed with alopecia and deemed suitable for DPC therapy, and patients were excluded if pregnant. Total RNA was extracted from unfractionated whole blood collected in Tempus Blood RNA tubes.

The sequence came from a woman between 40 and 55 years old with alopecia areata. Some clones in this sample may be carry-over from other donors' samples. The source material was whole blood, sampled in connection with sensitization to the hapten diphenylcyclopropenone (DPC). The sequence is built from TRBV7-9 and TRBJ2-2, with no confident D gene call. The nucleotide sequence is given as TGTGCCAGCAGCGTCTTTATCACCGGGGAGCTGTTTTTT. The translation is CASSVFITGELFF.